The 9 T cell receptor beta chains presented below share a single source sample, sequenced in a study of cytomegalovirus exposure and HLA in healthy donors. 60 Vbeta and 13 Jbeta primers were used in PCR. Using immunoSEQ multiplex PCR, the repertoire was profiled, and TCRdb retains in-frame clones only, with some absent. The sample lists 55,000 to 75,000 clones, roughly two thirds seen once, with 15% to 20% in the top ten. Sequenced input: PBMCs. These TCRs come from a man aged 40-49 years in good health and CMV-seropositive.

This chain joins TRBV4-3 and TRBJ2-5; D gene ambiguous. Trimming left V 2 bases short and J 2 bases short, with 15 bases between. Looked up from germline, CDR1 is LGHNA and CDR2 is YSLEER. The CDR3 spans 16 residues. The CDR3: CASSQSWSGPQETQYF. DNA for the CDR3: TGCGCCAGCAGCCAAAGTTGGTCAGGCCCACAAGAGACCCAGTACTTC.

This clone has a handful of counts. The chain recombines TRBV4-2 with TRBJ2-7; 8 bases agree with TRBD2. Germline CDR1 reads LGHNA; CDR2 reads YNFKEQ. The CDR3 extends over 14 amino acids. After removal of 1 base from V and 6 bases from J, the junction contained 5 bases not matched to a gene. This chain's CDR3 is CASSQGIGGVEQYF. The CDR3 nucleotides read TGTGCCAGCAGCCAAGGAATCGGGGGGGTCGAGCAGTACTTC.

This clone appeared a few times. This sequence joins TRBV4-1 and TRBJ1-4; TRBD1 agrees at 7 bases. This CDR3 is 12 amino acids long. The J segment lost 11 bases and the V segment lost 11 bases, leaving 11 bases of the junction unmatched. Germline V lookup: CDR1 MGHRA, CDR2 YSYEKL. CDR3 sequence: CAGPGTAYKLFF. DNA for the CDR3: TGCGCCGGCCCAGGGACAGCTTATAAACTGTTTTTT.

The rearrangement links TRBV5-1 to TRBJ1-2; tentatively, D is TRBD1 (5 bases). The V gene lost 4 bases and the J gene lost 7 bases, with 17 bases spanning the gap. The V gene's germline CDR1 is SGHRS and CDR2 YFSETQ. The CDR3 has 14 residues. This CDR3 is CASSLAQGGSGYTF. CDR3 bases: TGCGCCAGCAGCCTTGCCCAGGGAGGAAGTGGCTACACCTTC. Full variable domain (rest looked up from reference TRBV5-1 and TRBJ1-2): KAGVTQTPRYLIKTRGQQVTLSCSPISGHRSVSWYQQTPGQGLQFLFEYFSETQRNKGNFPGRFSGRQFSNSRSEMNVSTLELGDSALYLCASSLAQGGSGYTFGSGTRLTVV.

This clone was detected only a few times. The J gene is TRBJ1-1, the V gene TRBV11-2, with no clear D. CDR1 is SGHAT, CDR2 FQNNGV, per germline. The CDR3 length is 15 residues. Trimming removed 2 bases at V and 4 bases at J, with 14 bases between. As DNA, the CDR3 is TGTGCCAGCAGCTTACGGGCCTATGGGAGCACTGAAGCTTTCTTT. Its protein is CASSLRAYGSTEAFF.

In this sample, this clone turned up a few times. The junction shows a germline mismatch at one end, possibly a read error. This chain uses TRBV15 with TRBJ1-2; perhaps TRBD1 as D (6 bases). CDR1 and CDR2 (germline): LNHNV, YYDKDF (reference sequence). The CDR3 contains 14 residues. CDR3 in amino acids: CATSREGGAYGYTF. For the CDR3, the DNA is TGTGCCACCAGCCGAGAGGGGGGAGCCTATGGCTACACCTTC.

This clone was recorded a few times. The V and J genes are TRBV30 and TRBJ1-5, with D possibly TRBD1 on 6 matching bases. Trimming removed 1 base from V and 2 bases from J, with 12 bases in between. The CDR3 is made up of 15 amino acids. Per the germline V gene, CDR1 is GTSNPN and CDR2 is SVGIG (reference sequence). CDR3 bases: TGTGCCTGGAGTGCCAGAACAGGGCGCAATCAGCCCCAGCATTTT. Translation: CAWSARTGRNQPQHF.

The chain links TRBV6-1 to TRBJ1-6, with 7 bases fitting TRBD1. The junction had 7 bases not matched to a gene; V was cut back by 4 bases and J by 7 bases. Germline V lookup: CDR1 MNHNS, CDR2 SASEGT. This CDR3 region has 15 residues. The CDR3 spells CASSVEPGQNSPLHF. The CDR3 coding sequence is TGTGCCAGCAGTGTTGAGCCGGGACAGAATTCACCCCTCCACTTT.

In its sample, this clone was seen a few times. J is TRBJ1-2 and V is TRBV6-5, with TRBD1 matching 8 bases. V lost 5 bases and J lost 9; bases outside the gene matches: 8. Germline CDR1 MNHEY, CDR2 SVGAGI. CDR3 length equals 13 residues. The CDR3 region has the DNA TGTGCCAGCAGTAAGGACAGGGCCGTTAGCTACACCTTC. Its translation is CASSKDRAVSYTF.